A single sample is the source of the 28 T cell receptor beta chains below, sequenced in a study of HIV-infected patients and healthy controls. All unsorted peripheral T cells were captured because whole blood was used without fractionation. Reverse transcription used 450 to 550 ng RNA and constant-region primers for alpha and beta. Alpha and beta chain libraries were made separately by chain-specific third strand synthesis with multiplexing indices. TCRdb re-analysed the 5' RACE reads in MiXCR, keeping a single row per CDR3 protein. The sample carries tens of thousands of distinct CDR3 sequences, more than 7.5% recorded once. Sequenced input: blood. Receptor source: an adult in good health.

A remark on this clonotype: A much larger clone lies a single base off, so this may be a read error. This chain links TRBV20-1 with TRBJ2-4; 7 bases are a match to TRBD1. The germline V gene encodes CDR1 DFQATT and CDR2 SNEGSKA (reference sequence). The CDR3 is 15 amino acids. With 4 bases clipped from V and 2 bases from J, the junction kept 8 bases outside the gene matches. The CDR3 loop is CSAMNGRGSKNIQYF. The CDR3 region has the DNA TGCAGTGCTATGAATGGCAGGGGGTCCAAAAACATTCAGTACTTC.

In its sample, this clonotype was seen many times. The chain joins TRBV3-1 to TRBJ1-1, with TRBD1 identical over 7 bases. The CDR3 runs 15 residues. From germline, CDR1 is LGHDT and CDR2 YNNKEL (reference sequence). V dropped 4 bases and J dropped 0; count of bases not matched to a gene: 5. CDR3 coding DNA: TGTGCCAGCAGCCTGGGACAGCTAATGAACACTGAAGCTTTCTTT. It specifies CASSLGQLMNTEAFF.

By sample fraction, this clonotype is medium-sized. The chain links TRBV5-4 to TRBJ2-6; no clear D. Germline V gene data show CDR1 as SGHNT and CDR2 as YYREEE (reference sequence). V lost 0 bases and J 4 bases, leaving 8 bases between the germline ends. The CDR3 consists of 15 residues. CDR3 coding DNA: TGTGCCAGCAGCTTGGAATGTGCCGGGGCCAACGTCCTGACTTTC. Protein sequence: CASSLECAGANVLTF.

The chain combines TRBV18 with TRBJ1-1, with TRBD1 matching 7 bases. The V segment lost 4 bases and the J segment 0 bases; nucleotides outside the gene matches: 8. Germline CDR1 KGHSH, CDR2 LQKENI. The CDR3 has 16 amino acids. The CDR3 spells CASSLIWDSLNTEAFF. The CDR3 coding sequence is TGTGCCAGCTCACTTATTTGGGACAGCTTGAACACTGAAGCTTTCTTT.

This chain joins TRBV6-6 and TRBJ2-3; D gene uncertain. Trimming took 1 base from V and 2 from J, leaving 7 bases between them. Per the germline V gene, CDR1 is MNHNY and CDR2 is SVGAGI (reference sequence). The CDR3 is 14 amino acids. CDR3 bases: TGTGCCAGCAGTTACTATGGGGTCACAGATACGCAGTATTTT. Protein: CASSYYGVTDTQYF.

This clonotype was observed many times. The chain carries TRBV3-1 and TRBJ2-3; 7 bases map to TRBD2. Unmatched junction bases numbered 5, after V lost 3 bases and J lost 2 bases. The CDR3 is made up of 15 amino acids. The germline V gene encodes CDR1 LGHDT and CDR2 YNNKEL (reference sequence). In DNA, the CDR3 is TGTGCCAGCAGCCACCGACTAGCTCCCACAGATACGCAGTATTTT. It translates to CASSHRLAPTDTQYF.

This clonotype has a count of ten or more. V and J are TRBV7-9 and TRBJ1-6; D unclear. The CDR3 spans 17 residues. Trimming removed 5 bases at V and 0 bases at J, with 14 bases between. Germline CDR1 and CDR2: SEHNR and FQNEAQ (reference sequence). The CDR3 coding sequence is TGTGCCAGCAGCCCTCCGACCGGGTACTCCTATAATTCACCCCTCCACTTT. This encodes CASSPPTGYSYNSPLHF.

The chain carries TRBV7-8 and TRBJ1-1, with unresolved D. The CDR3 sequence is 14 residues long. The germline gives CDR1 SGHVS, CDR2 FQNEAQ. Trimming pared 9 bases from V and 0 bases from J, leaving 14 bases between. The DNA for the CDR3 is TGTGCCAGTAGTTCCGGGCGGCTGAACACTGAAGCTTTCTTT. Residues: CASSSGRLNTEAFF.

This clonotype is medium-sized within its sample. The junction differs from germline at one of its ends, possibly a read error. The chain has TRBV11-2 and TRBJ2-1, with 9 bases matching TRBD2. CDR3 length: 14 amino acids. The V gene's germline CDR1 is SGHAT and CDR2 FQNNGV. The CDR3 DNA reads TGTGCCAGCAACTTAATAGCGGGGGACAATGAGCAGTTCTTC. This translates into CASNLIAGDNEQFF.

This clonotype came up once. The gene calls are TRBV30 and TRBJ2-7; 9 bases are a match to TRBD1. The CDR3 loop spans 14 amino acids. Germline V lookup: CDR1 GTSNPN, CDR2 SVGIG (reference sequence). V gave up 4 bases and J gave up 2 bases; unmatched junction bases: 6. CDR3 coding DNA: TGTGCCTGGACTTTGACAGGGGGACCCTACGAGCAGTACTTC. This gives the protein CAWTLTGGPYEQYF.

The table lists this clonotype with many counts. This CDR3 is CASSMGRDQPQHF. In DNA, the CDR3 is TGTGCCAGTAGTATGGGCAGGGATCAGCCCCAGCATTTT. The chain carries TRBV19 and TRBJ1-5; D is possibly TRBD1 (5 bases). Per the germline V gene, CDR1 is LNHDA and CDR2 is SQIVND (reference sequence). Trimming took off 3 bases at V and 5 bases at J, with 8 bases between the two ends. CDR3 length equals 13 residues.

This clonotype was detected ten times or more. J is TRBJ2-2 and V is TRBV10-2; D ambiguous. Germline CDR1 reads WSHSY; CDR2 reads SAAADI. V lost 4 bases and J 7 bases, leaving 10 bases between the germline ends. This CDR3 is 13 amino acids long. CDR3 amino acids: CASSVQRNGELFF. In DNA, the CDR3 is TGCGCCAGCAGTGTCCAGCGAAACGGGGAGCTGTTTTTT.

This clonotype was seen repeatedly, ten times or more. This chain uses TRBV20-1 with TRBJ2-3, with D perhaps TRBD1 or TRBD2 (5 bases each). Trimming took 3 bases from V and 14 from J, leaving 21 bases between them. Per the germline V gene, CDR1 is DFQATT and CDR2 is SNEGSKA (reference sequence). This CDR3 is built from 13 residues. The CDR3 nucleotides read TGCAGTGCTAGGGACGGGGCGACCCACCATTTGTATTTT. Its protein is CSARDGATHHLYF.

This clonotype was detected ten times or more. V is TRBV29-1 and J is TRBJ2-5; D uncertain. CDR3 length: 13 residues. Trimming shortened V by 3 bases and J by 5 bases, and 13 bases separated the two germline ends. CDR1 SQVTM and CDR2 ANQGSEA come from the germline V gene. As DNA, the CDR3 is TGCAGCGTTGACAGGTACCCCGAGGAGACCCAGTACTTC. The encoded protein is CSVDRYPEETQYF.

The sample holds many counts of this clonotype. V gene TRBV19 combines with J gene TRBJ2-3; 9 bases are a match to TRBD2. Trimming cost V 5 bases and J 4 bases; bases outside gene matches: 7. The CDR3 is 15 residues long. Germline V CDR1 and CDR2: LNHDA, SQIVND (reference sequence). CDR3 coding DNA: TGTGCCAGTAGTTCGGGACTAGCCGTCGCAGATACGCAGTATTTT. Amino acid sequence: CASSSGLAVADTQYF. Together with reference TRBV19 and TRBJ2-3, the CDR3 gives the full variable domain: DGGITQSPKYLFRKEGQNVTLSCEQNLNHDAMYWYRQDPGQGLRLIYYSQIVNDFQKGDIAEGYSVSREKKESFPLTVTSAQKNPTAFYLCASSSGLAVADTQYFGPGTRLTVL.

This clonotype appeared many times. This sequence joins TRBV11-2 and TRBJ1-3; D remains ambiguous. Per the germline V gene, CDR1 is SGHAT and CDR2 is FQNNGV. There are 17 residues in the CDR3. V was trimmed by 4 bases and J by 0 bases, leaving 16 bases between them. The CDR3 region is CASSSGWAANSGNTIYF. The CDR3 coding sequence is TGTGCCAGCAGCTCCGGATGGGCAGCCAACTCTGGAAACACCATATATTTT.

This chain links TRBV20-1 with TRBJ2-7, with TRBD1 matching 11 bases. The V gene end was trimmed by 3 bases and the J gene end by 5 bases; junction bases not matched to a gene: 9. The CDR3 loop spans 15 amino acids. From germline, CDR1 is DFQATT and CDR2 SNEGSKA (reference sequence). The CDR3 DNA sequence: TGCAGTGCTAGGCCGGGACAGGGGGGTAACGACGAGCAGTACTTC. Protein sequence: CSARPGQGGNDEQYF.

This clonotype appeared a few times. This chain joins TRBV10-3 and TRBJ1-2; the match to TRBD1 covers 7 bases. CDR3 length: 14 residues. The germline V gene encodes CDR1 ENHRY and CDR2 SYGVKD. J lost 2 bases, V lost 0 bases, and 0 bases had no gene match. In DNA form, the CDR3 reads TGTGCCATCAGTGAGTCGACAGGGAACTATGGCTACACCTTC. It is translated as CAISESTGNYGYTF.

This clonotype was counted at least ten times. The chain recombines TRBV10-3 with TRBJ2-7, with no clear D. The V end lost 4 bases, the J end lost 3 bases, and 10 bases lay between the germline ends. The V gene's germline CDR1 is ENHRY and CDR2 SYGVKD. CDR3 length: 13 amino acids. The CDR3 protein is CAISADRYYEQYF. The CDR3 nucleotides read TGTGCCATCAGTGCGGACCGATACTACGAGCAGTACTTC.

In its sample, this clonotype was seen many times. V is TRBV2 and J is TRBJ1-2; D gene ambiguous. V lost 5 bases to trimming and J lost 0 bases, with 7 bases between them. This CDR3 spans 13 amino acids. Germline CDR1 and CDR2: SNHLY and FYNNEI. CDR3 residues: CASSRDTNYGYTF. The DNA of the CDR3 is TGTGCCAGCAGTAGGGATACTAACTATGGCTACACCTTC.

This clonotype was found many times. The V gene is TRBV24-1, the J gene TRBJ2-3, with 9 bases that match TRBD1. V was pared by 5 bases and J by 5 bases, with 4 bases of the junction left unmatched. In germline, CDR1 is KGHDR, CDR2 SFDVKD. The CDR3 is 14 amino acids. The CDR3 region is CATSGDREVDTQYF. The CDR3 DNA reads TGTGCCACCAGTGGGGACAGGGAGGTAGATACGCAGTATTTT.

This clonotype was observed many times. This rearrangement joins TRBV29-1 to TRBJ2-1; D gene ambiguous. The V gene lost 6 bases and the J gene lost 8 bases, with 8 bases spanning the gap. Per the germline V gene, CDR1 is SQVTM and CDR2 is ANQGSEA. The length of the CDR3 is 10 residues. CDR3 sequence: CSVGGYEQFF. CDR3 DNA sequence: TGCAGCGTCGGTGGGTATGAGCAGTTCTTC.

This clonotype was observed many times. This chain links TRBV6-5 with TRBJ1-3; TRBD1 agrees at 11 bases. CDR1 is MNHEY, CDR2 SVGAGI, per germline. V lost 3 bases and J lost 2; bases outside the gene matches: 9. The CDR3 has 18 amino acids. In DNA, the CDR3 is TGTGCCAGCAGTTATGTCCCCCCGGGACAGGGGGCTGGAAACACCATATATTTT. Translation gives CASSYVPPGQGAGNTIYF.

This clonotype was found many times. The chain links TRBV6-5 to TRBJ1-1, with 7 bases identical to TRBD1. After removal of 6 bases from V and 4 bases from J, the junction contained 14 bases not matched to a gene. The CDR3 is made up of 16 amino acids. Looked up from germline, CDR1 is MNHEY and CDR2 is SVGAGI. The CDR3 bases are TGTGCCAGCAGCCCTAACAGGGGAGGGGCGGTCACTGAAGCTTTCTTT. Protein sequence: CASSPNRGGAVTEAFF.

The chain is built from TRBV12-3 or TRBV12-4 and TRBJ2-5; perhaps TRBD1 as D (5 bases). This CDR3 is built from 14 residues. V lost 5 bases, J lost 5 bases, and 15 bases lay in between. The DNA of the CDR3 is TGTGCCAGCAGTCAATGGGGCCCGAGGGAGACCCAGTACTTC. Translating it yields CASSQWGPRETQYF.

This clonotype has at least ten counts. The chain carries TRBV6-2 or TRBV6-3 and TRBJ2-5, with D unresolved. The germline V gene has CDR1 MNHEY and CDR2 SVGEGT. V was clipped by 5 bases and J by 7 bases, with 17 bases between them. The CDR3 consists of 14 residues. This CDR3 reads CASSPSTLLGTQYF. CDR3 nucleotides: TGTGCCAGCAGTCCAAGCACGCTACTGGGGACCCAGTACTTC.

This clonotype was observed many times. The V call is TRBV11-2, the J call TRBJ2-1; tentatively, D is TRBD1 (5 bases). CDR1 and CDR2 from the germline V gene are SGHAT and FQNNGV. With 3 bases removed from V and 0 bases from J, the gap between germline ends came to 18 bases. The CDR3 loop spans 18 amino acids. CDR3 DNA: TGTGCCAGCAGCTTTAGTAGTGGGGCAAGGAGCTCCTACAATGAGCAGTTCTTC. It is translated as CASSFSSGARSSYNEQFF.

This clonotype was counted a few times. The chain couples TRBV3-1 to TRBJ2-7; TRBD2 agrees at 8 bases. V shed 0 bases and J 4 bases; nucleotides not matched to a gene: 5. The germline CDR1 and CDR2 sequences are LGHDT and YNNKEL (reference sequence). The CDR3 sequence is 15 residues long. The CDR3 reads CASSQDAGGGYEQYF. The CDR3 DNA is TGTGCCAGCAGCCAAGATGCGGGGGGCGGATACGAGCAGTACTTC.